Listed here are 25 T cell receptor beta chains from one sample, sequenced in a study of kidney transplant recipient with SARS-CoV-2 infection. TCRdb ran MiXCR on the reads and lists one entry per CDR3 protein. Here the sample spans some 220,000 distinct CDR3 sequences, around 30% being singletons. The specimen comprised a blood sample, sampled at baseline and between days 110 and 120 from a kidney transplant recipient. The receptor set was obtained from a male patient between 25 and 39 years old who had COVID-19 and was a kidney transplant recipient. Part of the T cell pool may stem from the graft donor.

Notes on this clonotype: This may be a read error, as it is one base from a much larger clone. The genes are TRBV11-2 and TRBJ1-1; no definite D call. Germline V gives CDR1 SGHAT, CDR2 FQNNGV. V lost 2 bases to trimming and J lost 7 bases, with 11 bases between them. CDR3 length equals 13 residues. The CDR3 bases are TGTGCCAGCAGCTTATCCCCCCGCGATGAAGCTTTCTTT. Translating gives CASSLSPRDEAFF.

In this sample, this clonotype turned up many times. The chain carries TRBV4-3 and TRBJ1-2; D not certain. Germline CDR1 reads LGHNA; CDR2 reads YSLEER. The length of the CDR3 is 17 residues. V lost 5 bases, J lost 4 bases, and 23 bases lay in between. CDR3: CASSCFIGRRKTYGYTF. CDR3 in DNA: TGCGCCAGCAGCTGCTTTATAGGACGTCGAAAGACCTATGGCTACACCTTC.

Many counts were recorded for this clonotype. This chain links TRBV6-5 with TRBJ2-2; TRBD1 is a possible D gene (5 bases). The CDR3 contains 14 residues. CDR1 and CDR2 from the germline V gene are MNHEY and SVGAGI. Trimming took 6 bases from V and 12 from J, leaving 20 bases between them. CDR3: CASSERAGWNQLFF. CDR3 nucleotide sequence: TGTGCCAGCAGCGAACGGGCAGGGTGGAATCAGCTGTTTTTT.

In this sample, this clonotype turned up a few times. The chain employs TRBV5-8 and TRBJ2-1; 13 bases fit TRBD2. The ends lost 2 bases at V and 7 bases at J; junction bases unmatched: 12. The CDR3 has 18 amino acids. Germline V gene data show CDR1 as SGHTS and CDR2 as YDEGEE. The CDR3, as DNA: TGTGCCAGCAGCTTCACGCGGATACTAGCGGGAGGGCATAATGAGCAGTTCTTC. It is translated as CASSFTRILAGGHNEQFF.

This clonotype was observed at least ten times. The V gene is TRBV28, the J gene TRBJ1-1; TRBD1 is a possible D gene (5 bases). The CDR3 has 14 amino acids. CDR1 is MDHEN and CDR2 is SYDVKM in the germline V gene. With 6 bases removed from V and 8 bases from J, the gap between germline ends came to 19 bases. As DNA, the CDR3 is TGTGCCAGCAGGGGGGTTGGTGGGATTGACGAAGCTTTCTTT. Translating it yields CASRGVGGIDEAFF.

Comment on this clonotype: This may be a read error, as it is one base from a much larger clone. The chain links TRBV11-1 to TRBJ1-2; no clear D gene. The CDR3 loop spans 17 amino acids. The germline V and J ends were trimmed by 5 bases and 4 bases, with 23 bases remaining between them. Per the germline V gene, CDR1 is SGHAT and CDR2 is FQDESV (reference sequence). CDR3 nucleotide sequence: TGTGCCAGCAGCCATCGCTTTGAGGCTGGAAAGACCTATGGCTACACCTTC. This gives the protein CASSHRFEAGKTYGYTF.

Note on this clonotype: One end of the junction does not line up with germline, which may come from a read error. The chain employs TRBV7-2 and TRBJ2-4; TRBD1 agrees at 10 bases. Germline V gene sequence: CDR1 SGHTA, CDR2 FQGNSA. This CDR3 region has 15 residues. CDR3: CASGLGGQGINIQYF. The CDR3 bases are TGTGCCAGCGGCTTAGGGGGACAGGGGATAAACATTCAGTACTTC.

This clonotype was recorded at least ten times. V and J are TRBV20-1 and TRBJ1-1; D is ambiguous. Trimming took off 6 bases at V and 7 bases at J, with 18 bases between the two ends. This CDR3 contains 13 residues. The V gene's germline CDR1 is DFQATT and CDR2 SNEGSKA (reference sequence). CDR3 DNA: TGCAGTGCCCCTAAGGGAGTGTATGGTGAAGCTTTCTTT. Its protein product is CSAPKGVYGEAFF.

This clonotype was observed at least ten times. The CDR3: CASTSGRGYEQYF. In DNA, the CDR3 is TGTGCCAGCACTTCCGGGAGAGGCTACGAGCAGTACTTC. V and J are TRBV11-1 and TRBJ2-7; TRBD2 is a possible D gene (6 bases). CDR1 is SGHAT and CDR2 is FQDESV in the germline V gene (reference sequence). This CDR3 comprises 13 residues. V gave up 7 bases and J gave up 3 bases, with 13 bases separating them.

This clonotype was recorded many times. As DNA, the CDR3 is TGTGCCAGCAGTCCAGAACGAGAACTGGGAAAGACCTATGGCTACACCTTC. Translation gives CASSPERELGKTYGYTF. The chain employs TRBV25-1 and TRBJ1-2; D not resolved. In germline, CDR1 is MGHDK, CDR2 SYGVNS. CDR3 length equals 17 residues. Trimming removed 5 bases at V and 4 bases at J, with 23 bases between.

This clonotype appeared many times. The V gene is TRBV7-9, the J gene TRBJ1-2; 9 positions match TRBD1. Per the germline V gene, CDR1 is SEHNR and CDR2 is FQNEAQ (reference sequence). The CDR3 has 14 residues. Germline trimming cut 10 bases from V and 6 bases from J; bases unmatched to any gene: 12. In DNA, the CDR3 is TGTGCCATCACGGACCGGGACAGGGCGGATGGCTACACCTTC. It specifies CAITDRDRADGYTF.

This clonotype was recorded many times. The genes are TRBV12-2 and TRBJ1-1; the table gives TRBD1 as D, unverified against the DNA. TRBV12-2 is tagged as a pseudogene. The CDR3 has 16 residues. CDR3 DNA: TGTGCAAGTCGCTTTGGACAGGGTGGAATGAACACTGAAGCTTTCTTT. Its translation: CASRFGQGGMNTEAFF.

Notes on this clonotype: A much bigger clone sits one base away, suggesting this may be a read error. V usage is TRBV12-3 or TRBV12-4 and J usage is TRBJ1-1; 7 bases fit TRBD1. This CDR3 has 12 amino acids. The CDR3 loop reads CTSKTGVSEAFF. CDR3 sequence (DNA): TGTACCAGCAAAACAGGGGTGTCTGAAGCTTTCTTT.

Of note for this clonotype: Germline and junction disagree at one end, which may indicate a read error. The chain is built from TRBV18 and TRBJ2-7; D might be TRBD2 (5 bases). Germline lookup yields CDR1 KGHSH and CDR2 LQKENI. CDR3 length equals 13 residues. The CDR3 spells CASSPLDSYDQYF. The CDR3 DNA reads TGTGCCAGCTCACCACTGGACTCCTACGATCAGTACTTC.

This clonotype was seen repeatedly, ten times or more. The chain combines TRBV6-2 or TRBV6-3 with TRBJ1-1; no definite D call. Between the trimmed V and J ends, which lost 2 bases and 3 bases, there was a span of 13 bases. This CDR3 comprises 15 residues. The germline V gene encodes CDR1 MNHEY and CDR2 SVGEGT. Here the CDR3 reads CASSYGSSGDTEAFF. CDR3 nucleotides: TGTGCCAGCAGTTACGGGAGTAGTGGGGACACTGAAGCTTTCTTT.

As concerns this clonotype: This clone may be a read error of a much larger clone one base away. This chain links TRBV29-1 with TRBJ1-2, with a tentative D call TRBD1 (5 bases). The CDR3 contains 12 residues. Per the germline V gene, CDR1 is SQVTM and CDR2 is ANQGSEA. The DNA for the CDR3 is TGCAGCGTTGAAAGGGGCACCTATGGCCACACCTTC. It is translated as CSVERGTYGHTF.

Points on this clonotype: Given a much more abundant clone one base away, this may be a read error. The chain has TRBV29-1 and TRBJ2-7; a possible D gene is TRBD2 (5 bases). Germline V gene sequence: CDR1 SQVTM, CDR2 ANQGSEA. V was trimmed by 3 bases and J by 9 bases, leaving 15 bases between them. This CDR3 spans 12 amino acids. CDR3 loop: CSVERGSHGQYF. For the CDR3, the DNA is TGCAGCGTTGAGAGAGGGTCCCACGGGCAGTACTTC.

Details on this clonotype: A read error may explain this, as a much larger clone is one base away. This is likely a read error, given that the CDR3 carries no conserved phenylalanine or tryptophan at its end. This rearrangement joins TRBV6-6 to TRBJ1-2; D is undetermined. V was trimmed by 5 bases and J by 4 bases, leaving 23 bases between them. Germline lookup yields CDR1 MNHNY and CDR2 SVGAGI (reference sequence). This CDR3 comprises 17 residues. The CDR3 loop is CASSLRIGGRKTYGYTS. DNA of the CDR3: TGTGCCAGCAGTCTGAGAATAGGTGGGAGAAAGACCTATGGCTACACCTCC.

The sample holds one count of this clonotype. Lacking the conserved final phenylalanine or tryptophan, this CDR3 likely reflects a read error. This sequence joins TRBV11-3 and TRBJ1-2, with D unclear. V gave up 5 bases and J gave up 4 bases, with 23 bases separating them. The CDR3 sequence is 17 residues long. From germline, CDR1 is SGHNT and CDR2 YENEEA. CDR3 nucleotides: TGTGCCAGCAGCGAATTATACGATCTCGGAAAGACCTATGGCTACACCCTC. Translated, it gives CASSELYDLGKTYGYTL.

This clonotype was counted many times. V usage is TRBV9 and J usage is TRBJ2-5; TRBD2 might be the D (5 bases). CDR3 length: 14 residues. CDR1 SGDLS and CDR2 YYNGEE come from the germline V gene. With 3 bases removed from V and 5 bases from J, the gap between germline ends came to 14 bases. The chain's CDR3 is CASSGLGVGETQYF. The CDR3 DNA is TGTGCCAGCAGCGGACTGGGAGTTGGGGAGACCCAGTACTTC.

Concerning this clonotype: This could be a read error, since a much larger clone is one nucleotide away. The rearrangement uses TRBV6-5 and TRBJ1-1; no firm D call. In germline, CDR1 is MNHEY, CDR2 SVGAGI. The length of the CDR3 is 14 residues. Trimming left V 5 bases short and J 2 bases short, with 12 bases between. The CDR3 coding sequence is TGTGCCAGCAGTAAGTCTGCCATTAACACTGAAGCTTTCTTT. Translating it yields CASSKSAINTEAFF.

This clonotype has ten or more counts. The CDR3 nucleotides read TGCGCCAGCAGCTTGGACAGGTACGAGCAGTACTTC. It encodes CASSLDRYEQYF. This chain uses TRBV5-1 with TRBJ2-7, with D tentatively TRBD1 (5 bases). Per germline, CDR1 SGHRS and CDR2 YFSETQ. The CDR3 contains 12 residues. The V gene lost 0 bases and the J gene lost 4 bases, with 5 bases spanning the gap.

This clonotype was recorded a few times. For the CDR3, the DNA is TGTGCCAGCAGCCCGGGGGGCCCCGGGACAGAGACCCAGTACTTC. The encoded protein is CASSPGGPGTETQYF. The rearrangement links TRBV6-2 or TRBV6-3 to TRBJ2-5; possibly TRBD2 for D (7 bases). The CDR3 has 15 residues. In germline, CDR1 is MNHEY, CDR2 SVGEGT. The germline V and J ends were trimmed by 6 bases and 4 bases, with 18 bases remaining between them.

The chain is built from TRBV9 and TRBJ2-3; D remains unclear. This CDR3 spans 12 amino acids. The germline gives CDR1 SGDLS, CDR2 YYNGEE. V lost 1 base, J lost 5 bases, and 5 bases lay in between. CDR3 in amino acids: CASSVPGDTQYF. As DNA, the CDR3 is TGTGCCAGCAGCGTACCAGGAGATACGCAGTATTTT.

This clonotype was recorded many times. The rearrangement links TRBV12-5 to TRBJ2-3; 9 positions agree with TRBD1. This CDR3 is built from 16 residues. Germline V lookup: CDR1 LGHNT, CDR2 FRNRAP. V gave up 5 bases and J gave up 0 bases; unmatched junction bases: 6. The DNA for the CDR3 is TGTGCTAGTGGTACCGGGACAGGGACTAGCACAGATACGCAGTATTTT. It translates to CASGTGTGTSTDTQYF.